Following are 3 T cell receptor beta chains from one sample sequenced in a study of blood T cells in healthy people across ages. Primers used in a second PCR of roughly 6 to 12 cycles were a sample-barcoded 5' primer and a J-beta primer mix. TCRdb independently ran MiXCR on the 5' RACE reads; one entry per CDR3 protein. The repertoire has 1.5 million to 2 million distinct CDR3 sequences, just under 50% of them found once; the top ten carry roughly 2%. Material for sequencing was blood. The receptors stem from a woman aged 40 to 50 in good health.

This clonotype showed up just a few times. The chain carries TRBV7-2 and TRBJ2-3; maybe TRBD1 (5 bases). Trimming took off 0 bases at V and 0 bases at J, with 10 bases between the two ends. The CDR3 is made up of 16 amino acids. Germline V gene sequence: CDR1 SGHTA, CDR2 FQGNSA. CDR3 nucleotides: TGTGCCAGCAGCTTAGCGCCAGGGCCTAGCACAGATACGCAGTATTTT. It specifies CASSLAPGPSTDTQYF.

The sample holds a few counts of this clonotype. This rearrangement joins TRBV4-1 to TRBJ2-3; no firm D call. The length of the CDR3 is 15 residues. Germline CDR1 is MGHRA and CDR2 is YSYEKL. V lost 0 bases, J lost 4 bases, and 11 bases lay in between. In DNA form, the CDR3 reads TGCGCCAGCAGCCAAGATATGGGTGCGGCAGATACGCAGTATTTT. Residues: CASSQDMGAADTQYF.

This clonotype was counted many times. The V call is TRBV6-5, the J call TRBJ2-5; 12 nucleotides agree with TRBD2. Trimming at V came to 5 bases and at J to 5 bases, leaving 6 bases not matched to a gene. Germline loops: CDR1 MNHEY, CDR2 SVGAGI. The length of the CDR3 is 15 residues. The CDR3 is CASSQRLAGAETQYF. DNA for the CDR3: TGTGCCAGCAGTCAACGACTAGCGGGGGCGGAGACCCAGTACTTC.